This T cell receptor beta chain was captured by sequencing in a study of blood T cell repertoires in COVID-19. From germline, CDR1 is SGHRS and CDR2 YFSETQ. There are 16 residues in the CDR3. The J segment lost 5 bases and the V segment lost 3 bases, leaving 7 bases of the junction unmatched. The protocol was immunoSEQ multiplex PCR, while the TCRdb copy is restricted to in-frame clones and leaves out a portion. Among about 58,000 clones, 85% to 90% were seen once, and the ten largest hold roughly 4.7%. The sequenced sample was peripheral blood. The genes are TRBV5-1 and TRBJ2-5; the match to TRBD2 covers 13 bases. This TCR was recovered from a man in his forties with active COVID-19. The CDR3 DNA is TGCGCCAGCAGCTGGGGTGGACTAGCGGGAGCGGAGACCCAGTACTTC. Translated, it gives CASSWGGLAGAETQYF.